This TCR beta chain was obtained from a study of radiation and T cells in renal cell carcinoma. The wider study: Nephrectomy followed 15 Gy stereotactic body radiation by 4 weeks.

Study-level points and caveats: Top tumor clonotypes rose in blood 2 weeks post-radiation, then contracted.

As regards this clone: The antigen remains unidentified.

Time point meaning: blood 2 weeks post-SBRT. Described treatment: 15 Gy SBRT to primary tumor, nephrectomy 4 weeks later. Blood was sampled at baseline, 2 weeks and 4 weeks after SBRT. This renal cell carcinoma was of the clear cell type. The length of the CDR3 is 17 residues. The germline gives CDR1 SGHTA, CDR2 FQGTGA. Between the trimmed V and J ends, which lost 1 base and 0 bases, there was a span of 10 bases. The data were produced by immunoSEQ multiplex PCR, yet TCRdb's version contains in-frame clones alone and is incomplete. In the table there are about 120,000 clones, roughly four fifths of which are singletons.

The receptor's source is a man aged 50 or older with renal cell carcinoma. V and J are TRBV7-3 and TRBJ1-6; D unclear. The material was blood, obtained from a patient whose treatment included radiotherapy and nephrectomy. The CDR3 DNA is TGTGCCAGCAGCTTAAAGGGTAGAGGCTCCTATAATTCACCCCTCCACTTT. The encoded protein is CASSLKGRGSYNSPLHF.